The rows below give T cell receptor beta chains drawn from one sample of a study of cytomegalovirus exposure and HLA in healthy donors. Sequenced by immunoSEQ multiplex PCR; TCRdb stores in-frame clones only, minus some. The table shows about 110,000 clones, with roughly 71% occurring only once. Sequenced material: PBMCs. The receptors were gathered from a middle-aged man in good health and CMV-seropositive. Each CDR3 is given with its conserved first and last residue. D genes are given only for firm matches. Not all rows give a size; the values are once, few, many and, for expanded clones, a class.

V gene: TRBV21-1
D gene: .
J gene: TRBJ2-7
clone size: .
CDR3 protein: CASSKIREQYF
CDR3 DNA: TGTGCCAGCAGCAAAATCCGCGAGCAGTACTTC

V gene: TRBV6-5
D gene: .
J gene: TRBJ1-2
clone size: .
CDR3 protein: CASSYRGGPANYGYTF
CDR3 DNA: TGTGCCAGCAGTTACCGGGGGGGGCCAGCTAACTATGGCTACACCTTC

V gene: TRBV9
D gene: .
J gene: TRBJ1-1
clone size: .
CDR3 protein: CASSVSWGYPEAFF
CDR3 DNA: TGTGCCAGCAGCGTAAGTTGGGGCTACCCTGAAGCTTTCTTT

V gene: TRBV5-6
D gene: TRBD2
J gene: TRBJ2-3
clone size: .
CDR3 protein: CASSFMAGGEGDTQYF
CDR3 DNA: TGTGCCAGCAGCTTCATGGCGGGAGGGGAGGGAGATACGCAGTATTTT

V gene: TRBV4-1
D gene: .
J gene: TRBJ2-7
clone size: few
CDR3 protein: CASSQAGRRYF
CDR3 DNA: TGCGCCAGCAGCCAAGCAGGGAGGCGGTACTTC

V gene: TRBV6-5
D gene: .
J gene: TRBJ1-3
clone size: many
CDR3 protein: CASRRTPFSGNTIYF
CDR3 DNA: TGTGCCAGCAGGCGGACACCTTTCTCTGGAAACACCATATATTTT

V gene: TRBV15
D gene: .
J gene: TRBJ2-5
clone size: .
CDR3 protein: CATSSSGQETQYF
CDR3 DNA: TGTGCCACCAGCAGCTCGGGGCAAGAGACCCAGTACTTC

V gene: TRBV6-6
D gene: TRBD2
J gene: TRBJ2-5
clone size: few
CDR3 protein: CASSLAAQETQYF
CDR3 DNA: TGTGCCAGCAGCCTAGCGGCACAAGAGACCCAGTACTTC

V gene: TRBV12-5
D gene: TRBD1
J gene: TRBJ1-1
clone size: .
CDR3 protein: CASGTGVGTEAFF
CDR3 DNA: TGTGCTAGTGGGACAGGGGTCGGCACTGAAGCTTTCTTT

V gene: TRBV5-1
D gene: .
J gene: TRBJ2-1
clone size: few
CDR3 protein: CATSPLAGSYNEQFF
CDR3 DNA: TGCGCCACCAGCCCCCTTGCGGGGTCCTACAATGAGCAGTTCTTC

V gene: TRBV9
D gene: .
J gene: TRBJ2-3
clone size: .
CDR3 protein: CASSAPGGWNTQYF
CDR3 DNA: TGTGCCAGCAGCGCCCCAGGAGGGTGGAATACGCAGTATTTT

V gene: TRBV6-5
D gene: .
J gene: TRBJ2-7
clone size: .
CDR3 protein: CASRTGYEQYF
CDR3 DNA: TGTGCCAGCCGAACAGGTTACGAGCAGTACTTC

V gene: TRBV6-1
D gene: TRBD1
J gene: TRBJ1-1
clone size: .
CDR3 protein: CASSARDRDLNTEAFF
CDR3 DNA: TGTGCCAGCAGTGCCCGGGACAGGGACCTGAACACTGAAGCTTTCTTT

V gene: TRBV19
D gene: .
J gene: TRBJ1-1
clone size: few
CDR3 protein: CASSPTMNTEAFF
CDR3 DNA: TGTGCCAGTAGTCCTACGATGAACACTGAAGCTTTCTTT

V gene: TRBV20-1
D gene: TRBD1
J gene: TRBJ2-7
clone size: .
CDR3 protein: CSAVTGSEQYF
CDR3 DNA: TGCAGTGCGGTGACAGGGAGTGAGCAGTACTTC

V gene: TRBV19
D gene: .
J gene: TRBJ2-5
clone size: .
CDR3 protein: CASSKGGTAQETQYF
CDR3 DNA: TGTGCCAGTAGTAAAGGAGGGACAGCACAAGAGACCCAGTACTTC

V gene: TRBV2
D gene: .
J gene: TRBJ1-5
clone size: few
CDR3 protein: CASSERSNQPQHF
CDR3 DNA: TGTGCCAGCAGTGAACGTTCCAATCAGCCCCAGCATTTT

V gene: TRBV30
D gene: .
J gene: TRBJ1-1
clone size: few
CDR3 protein: CAWSDTGLGAEAFF
CDR3 DNA: TGTGCCTGGAGCGATACAGGGTTAGGCGCTGAAGCTTTCTTT

V gene: TRBV19
D gene: TRBD2
J gene: TRBJ2-2
clone size: .
CDR3 protein: CASSMTSGNTGELFF
CDR3 DNA: TGTGCCAGTAGTATGACTAGCGGAAACACCGGGGAGCTGTTTTTT

V gene: TRBV6-1
D gene: TRBD2
J gene: TRBJ2-7
clone size: .
CDR3 protein: CASSGPGLAGDEQYF
CDR3 DNA: TGTGCCAGCAGTGGTCCAGGACTAGCGGGAGACGAGCAGTACTTC

V gene: TRBV19
D gene: .
J gene: TRBJ1-1
clone size: .
CDR3 protein: CASSIGTTEAFF
CDR3 DNA: TGTGCCAGTAGTATCGGGACAACTGAAGCTTTCTTT

V gene: TRBV7-9
D gene: .
J gene: TRBJ1-1
clone size: .
CDR3 protein: CASSSGGAGLVGTEAFF
CDR3 DNA: TGTGCCAGCAGCTCCGGCGGGGCGGGATTGGTGGGCACTGAAGCTTTCTTT

V gene: TRBV28
D gene: .
J gene: TRBJ1-1
clone size: .
CDR3 protein: CASSFFYEGREAFF
CDR3 DNA: TGTGCCAGCAGTTTCTTTTATGAGGGCAGGGAAGCTTTCTTT

V gene: TRBV5-8
D gene: .
J gene: TRBJ2-4
clone size: .
CDR3 protein: CASSFRTRVASLESKNIQYF
CDR3 DNA: TGTGCCAGCAGCTTCCGCACCCGGGTCGCATCTCTTGAGTCCAAAAACATTCAGTACTTC

V gene: TRBV5-1
D gene: .
J gene: TRBJ2-3
clone size: .
CDR3 protein: CASSLGQSTDTQYF
CDR3 DNA: TGCGCCAGCAGCTTGGGACAGAGCACAGATACGCAGTATTTT

V gene: TRBV6-1
D gene: .
J gene: TRBJ2-1
clone size: .
CDR3 protein: CASSEGMGQLHEQFF
CDR3 DNA: TGTGCCAGCAGTGAAGGAATGGGGCAGCTCCATGAGCAGTTCTTC

V gene: TRBV5-1
D gene: TRBD2
J gene: TRBJ2-7
clone size: .
CDR3 protein: CASSLTSGSYEQYF
CDR3 DNA: TGCGCCAGCAGCCTGACTAGCGGCTCCTACGAGCAGTACTTC

V gene: TRBV19
D gene: TRBD1
J gene: TRBJ2-6
clone size: .
CDR3 protein: CASKTGGSGANVLTF
CDR3 DNA: TGTGCCAGTAAAACAGGGGGCTCTGGGGCCAACGTCCTGACTTTC

V gene: TRBV29-1
D gene: TRBD1
J gene: TRBJ2-1
clone size: once
CDR3 protein: CSVGQANNEQFF
CDR3 DNA: TGCAGCGTGGGACAGGCTAACAATGAGCAGTTCTTC

V gene: TRBV5-4
D gene: TRBD1
J gene: TRBJ2-5
clone size: .
CDR3 protein: CASSPDRDAQETQYF
CDR3 DNA: TGTGCCAGCAGCCCTGACAGGGACGCCCAAGAGACCCAGTACTTC

V gene: TRBV28
D gene: TRBD1
J gene: TRBJ2-7
clone size: once
CDR3 protein: CASSGIRGLGEQYF
CDR3 DNA: TGTGCCAGCAGTGGGATCAGGGGGCTGGGTGAGCAGTACTTC

V gene: TRBV7-9
D gene: .
J gene: TRBJ2-7
clone size: .
CDR3 protein: CASSPSGSSYEQYF
CDR3 DNA: TGTGCCAGCAGCCCCTCGGGAAGCTCCTACGAGCAGTACTTC

V gene: TRBV27
D gene: TRBD2
J gene: TRBJ2-3
clone size: .
CDR3 protein: CASSSPSGSTDTQYF
CDR3 DNA: TGTGCCAGCAGTTCTCCTAGCGGGAGCACAGATACGCAGTATTTT

V gene: TRBV15
D gene: TRBD2
J gene: TRBJ2-1
clone size: few
CDR3 protein: CATSGGLAPSYNEQFF
CDR3 DNA: TGTGCCACCAGCGGCGGACTAGCGCCTTCCTACAATGAGCAGTTCTTC

V gene: TRBV13
D gene: .
J gene: TRBJ2-7
clone size: .
CDR3 protein: CASSSLGASGSYEQYF
CDR3 DNA: TGTGCCAGCAGCTCCCTGGGGGCTAGCGGATCCTACGAGCAGTACTTC

V gene: TRBV29-1
D gene: TRBD1
J gene: TRBJ2-7
clone size: .
CDR3 protein: CSAITGGPYEQYF
CDR3 DNA: TGCAGCGCTATCACAGGGGGGCCCTACGAGCAGTACTTC

V gene: TRBV29-1
D gene: TRBD2
J gene: TRBJ2-1
clone size: .
CDR3 protein: CSGGTSEWGEQFF
CDR3 DNA: TGCAGCGGGGGAACTAGCGAGTGGGGTGAGCAGTTCTTC

V gene: TRBV6-1
D gene: .
J gene: TRBJ1-1
clone size: .
CDR3 protein: CASSPRPTPGTEAFF
CDR3 DNA: TGTGCCAGCAGTCCCCGACCTACCCCGGGCACTGAAGCTTTCTTT

V gene: TRBV19
D gene: TRBD2
J gene: TRBJ2-1
clone size: .
CDR3 protein: CASSIDPRIAGYYNEQFF
CDR3 DNA: TGTGCCAGTAGTATAGACCCCCGGATAGCGGGTTACTACAATGAGCAGTTCTTC

V gene: TRBV18
D gene: TRBD2
J gene: TRBJ2-7
clone size: .
CDR3 protein: CASSPPGAGGPGYEQYF
CDR3 DNA: TGTGCCAGCTCACCCCCCGGGGCGGGAGGGCCGGGCTACGAGCAGTACTTC

V gene: TRBV9
D gene: .
J gene: TRBJ1-1
clone size: .
CDR3 protein: CASSVSATANTEAFF
CDR3 DNA: TGTGCCAGCAGCGTAAGTGCCACAGCGAACACTGAAGCTTTCTTT

V gene: TRBV19
D gene: TRBD1
J gene: TRBJ1-4
clone size: .
CDR3 protein: CASSPRQGINEKLFF
CDR3 DNA: TGTGCCAGTAGTCCCCGACAGGGCATTAATGAAAAACTGTTTTTT

V gene: TRBV28
D gene: TRBD1
J gene: TRBJ1-5
clone size: .
CDR3 protein: CASSNPGQGNQPQHF
CDR3 DNA: TGTGCCAGCAGTAATCCGGGACAGGGTAATCAGCCCCAGCATTTT

V gene: TRBV6-1
D gene: TRBD1
J gene: TRBJ2-5
clone size: .
CDR3 protein: CASSLQGTQETQYF
CDR3 DNA: TGTGCCAGCAGTTTACAGGGGACCCAAGAGACCCAGTACTTC

V gene: TRBV4-1
D gene: TRBD2
J gene: TRBJ2-5
clone size: .
CDR3 protein: CASSQRIAGVETQYF
CDR3 DNA: TGCGCCAGCAGCCAACGAATAGCGGGAGTGGAGACCCAGTACTTC

V gene: TRBV7-9
D gene: .
J gene: TRBJ2-1
clone size: .
CDR3 protein: CASTPLGGTYNEQFF
CDR3 DNA: TGTGCCAGCACCCCGCTCGGGGGAACCTACAATGAGCAGTTCTTC

V gene: TRBV7-3
D gene: TRBD1
J gene: TRBJ2-7
clone size: .
CDR3 protein: CASSSQGQGSEQYF
CDR3 DNA: TGTGCCAGCAGCTCTCAAGGACAGGGTAGCGAGCAGTACTTC

V gene: TRBV5-6
D gene: .
J gene: TRBJ1-5
clone size: .
CDR3 protein: CASSLGSTGLQPQHF
CDR3 DNA: TGTGCCAGCAGCTTGGGATCAACAGGGCTTCAGCCCCAGCATTTT